In this sample, the clone carrying this T cell receptor beta chain turned up a few times. Its antigen is unidentified. Of the isolated RNA, all was reverse transcribed, and so the sequenced material was expressed TCRB transcripts. Some clones are missing from TCRdb's copy, which holds only in-frame ones; the method was immunoSEQ multiplex PCR. The table includes over 200,000 clones, about 11% detected once. Every participating donor gave one draw, a heparinised blood sample averaging roughly 100 mL. Based on CD45RO/CCR7/CD25/CD127/CD95/CD27, CD4+ regulatory, stem cell-like memory, naive and central memory cells were sorted. These data originate in a study of beta chain features in type 1 diabetes. Study-wide points: Shortening of TCRB CDR3s, moderate but significant, appeared in all four CD4+ subsets of Type 1 diabetes patients. Overrepresentation of cells with high TCR expression could result from cDNA sequencing.

CDR3 length: 13 amino acids. Germline CDR1 and CDR2: LNHNV and YYDKDF (reference sequence). V lost 0 bases and J lost 1, with 3 bases in between. Sequenced: naive CD4+ T cells from blood. This sequence originates from a man in his thirties or forties with type 1 diabetes. The chain combines TRBV15 with TRBJ1-1; no clear D. The CDR3 DNA follows: TGTGCCACCAGCAGAGAGGCGAACACTGAAGCTTTCTTT. Protein sequence: CATSREANTEAFF.